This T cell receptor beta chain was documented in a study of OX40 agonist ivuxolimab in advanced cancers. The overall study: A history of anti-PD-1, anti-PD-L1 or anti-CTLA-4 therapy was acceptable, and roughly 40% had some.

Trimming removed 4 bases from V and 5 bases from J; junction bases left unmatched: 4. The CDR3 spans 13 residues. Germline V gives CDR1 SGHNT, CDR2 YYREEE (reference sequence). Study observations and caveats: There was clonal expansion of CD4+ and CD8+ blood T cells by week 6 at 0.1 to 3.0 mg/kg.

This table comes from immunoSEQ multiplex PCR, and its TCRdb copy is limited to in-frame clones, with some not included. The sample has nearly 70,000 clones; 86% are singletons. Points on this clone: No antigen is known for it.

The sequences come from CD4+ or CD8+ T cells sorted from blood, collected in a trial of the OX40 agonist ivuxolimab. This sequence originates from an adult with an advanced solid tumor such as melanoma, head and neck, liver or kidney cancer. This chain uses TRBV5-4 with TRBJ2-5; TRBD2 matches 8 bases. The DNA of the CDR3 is TGTGCCAGCAGCCCCGGGGGGGTGGAGACCCAGTACTTC. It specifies CASSPGGVETQYF.